In this sample, the clone carrying this TCR beta chain turned up once. Using immunoSEQ multiplex PCR, the repertoire was profiled, and TCRdb retains in-frame clones only, with some absent. The repertoire includes under 70,000 clones, 65% to 80% of them detected once, and less than 0.55% sits in the top ten. The sample originates from a study of siplizumab effects on memory and regulatory T cells. V was shortened by 6 bases and J by 3 bases, with 14 bases between the two germline ends. The CDR3 sequence is 14 residues long. CDR1 and CDR2 (germline): LNHDA, SQIVND (reference sequence). Sequenced material: memory CD4+ T cells sorted from blood. The chain carries TRBV19 and TRBJ2-5; D may be TRBD1 (8 bases). This receptor was taken from a human donor in good health. The DNA of the CDR3 is TGTGCCAGTAGGAAACAGGGGGGGGAAGAGACCCAGTACTTC. Amino acid sequence: CASRKQGGEETQYF.